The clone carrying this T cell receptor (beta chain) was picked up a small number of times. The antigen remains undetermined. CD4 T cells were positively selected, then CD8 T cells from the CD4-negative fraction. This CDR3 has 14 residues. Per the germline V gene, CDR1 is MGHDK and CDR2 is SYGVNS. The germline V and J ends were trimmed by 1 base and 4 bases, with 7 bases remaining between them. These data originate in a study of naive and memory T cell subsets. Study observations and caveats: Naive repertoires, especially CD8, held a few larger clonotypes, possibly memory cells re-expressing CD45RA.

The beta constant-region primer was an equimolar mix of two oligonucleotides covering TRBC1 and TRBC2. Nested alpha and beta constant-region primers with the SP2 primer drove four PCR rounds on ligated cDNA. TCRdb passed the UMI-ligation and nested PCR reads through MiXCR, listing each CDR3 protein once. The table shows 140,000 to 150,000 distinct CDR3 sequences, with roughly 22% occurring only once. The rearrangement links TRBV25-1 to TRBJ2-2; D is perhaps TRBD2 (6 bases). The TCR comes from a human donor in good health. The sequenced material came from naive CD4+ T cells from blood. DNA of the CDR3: TGTGCCAGCAGTGAATTCGGGAGCACCGGGGAGCTGTTTTTT. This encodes CASSEFGSTGELFF. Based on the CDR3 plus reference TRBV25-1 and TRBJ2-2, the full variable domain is EADIYQTPRYLVIGTGKKITLECSQTMGHDKMYWYQQDPGMELHLIHYSYGVNSTEKGDLSSESTVSRIRTEHFPLTLESARPSHTSQYLCASSEFGSTGELFFGEGSRLTVL.